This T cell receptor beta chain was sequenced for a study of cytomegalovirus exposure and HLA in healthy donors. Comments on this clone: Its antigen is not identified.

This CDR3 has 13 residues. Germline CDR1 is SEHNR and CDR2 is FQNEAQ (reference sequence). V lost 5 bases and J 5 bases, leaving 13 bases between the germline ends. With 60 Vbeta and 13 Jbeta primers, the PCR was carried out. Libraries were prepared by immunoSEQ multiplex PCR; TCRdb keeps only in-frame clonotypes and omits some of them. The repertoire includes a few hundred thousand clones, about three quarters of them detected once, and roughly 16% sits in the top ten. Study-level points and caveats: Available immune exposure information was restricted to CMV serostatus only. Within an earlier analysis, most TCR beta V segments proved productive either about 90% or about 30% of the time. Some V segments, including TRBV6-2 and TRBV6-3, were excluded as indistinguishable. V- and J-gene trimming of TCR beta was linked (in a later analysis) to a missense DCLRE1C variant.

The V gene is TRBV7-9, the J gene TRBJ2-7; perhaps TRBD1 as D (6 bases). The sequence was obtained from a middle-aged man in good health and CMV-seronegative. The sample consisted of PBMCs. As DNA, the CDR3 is TGTGCCAGCAGCGCACAGGGATGGCACGAGCAGTACTTC. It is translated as CASSAQGWHEQYF.